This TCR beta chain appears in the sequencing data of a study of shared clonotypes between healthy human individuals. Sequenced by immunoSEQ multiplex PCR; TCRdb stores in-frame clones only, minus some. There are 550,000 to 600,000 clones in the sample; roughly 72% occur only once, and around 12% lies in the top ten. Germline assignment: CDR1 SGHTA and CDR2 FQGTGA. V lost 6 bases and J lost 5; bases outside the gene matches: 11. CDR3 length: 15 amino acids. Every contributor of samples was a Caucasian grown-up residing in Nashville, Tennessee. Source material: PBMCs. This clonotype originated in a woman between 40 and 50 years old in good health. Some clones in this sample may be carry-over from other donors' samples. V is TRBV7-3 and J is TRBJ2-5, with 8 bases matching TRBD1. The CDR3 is CASSLGPQGEETQYF. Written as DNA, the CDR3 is TGTGCCAGCAGTTTAGGTCCACAGGGGGAGGAGACCCAGTACTTC.